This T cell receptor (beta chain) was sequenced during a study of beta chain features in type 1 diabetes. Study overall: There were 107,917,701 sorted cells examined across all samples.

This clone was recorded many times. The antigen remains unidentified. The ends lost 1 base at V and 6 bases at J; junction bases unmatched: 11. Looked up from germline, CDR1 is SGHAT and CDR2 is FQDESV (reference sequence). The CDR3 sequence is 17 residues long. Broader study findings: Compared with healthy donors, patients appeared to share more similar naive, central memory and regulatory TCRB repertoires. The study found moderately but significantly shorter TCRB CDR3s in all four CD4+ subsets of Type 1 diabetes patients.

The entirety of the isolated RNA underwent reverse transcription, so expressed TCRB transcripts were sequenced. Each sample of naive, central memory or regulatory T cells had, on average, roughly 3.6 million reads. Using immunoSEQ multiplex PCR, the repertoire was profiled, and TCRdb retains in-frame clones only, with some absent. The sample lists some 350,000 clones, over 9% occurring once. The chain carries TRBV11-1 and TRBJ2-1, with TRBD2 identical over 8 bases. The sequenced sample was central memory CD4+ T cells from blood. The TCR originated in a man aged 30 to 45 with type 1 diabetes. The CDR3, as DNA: TGTGCCAGCAGCTTAGAAACTAGCGGAGCCCCGGGCAATGAGCAGTTCTTC. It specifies CASSLETSGAPGNEQFF.